These 23 T cell receptor beta chains originate from one sample sequenced in a study of blood T cell repertoires in COVID-19. Clones were sequenced by immunoSEQ multiplex PCR, and TCRdb holds only the in-frame ones, with some missing. The data show under 250,000 clones, around 80% seen once. Sample: peripheral blood. These receptors all come from an older woman who had recovered from COVID-19.

The chain has TRBV2 and TRBJ2-7, with 8 bases identical to TRBD2. Germline V gene sequence: CDR1 SNHLY, CDR2 FYNNEI. V trimming: 7 bases; J trimming: 1 base; junction bases outside the gene matches: 9. This CDR3 contains 15 residues. The CDR3 region has the DNA TGTGCCAGCACCGAAGAGGCTAGCGGGTCCTACGAGCAGTACTTC. Translated: CASTEEASGSYEQYF.

The chain links TRBV5-6 to TRBJ2-7; TRBD2 aligns across 7 bases. The CDR3 runs to 18 residues. The germline V gene encodes CDR1 SGHDT and CDR2 YYEEEE. J gave up 0 bases and V 4 bases, and 16 bases lay outside the gene matches. The CDR3 sequence is CASSPEGRADGSSYEQYF. The CDR3 coding sequence is TGTGCCAGCAGCCCTGAGGGGAGGGCGGATGGTAGCTCCTACGAGCAGTACTTC.

The chain links TRBV7-2 to TRBJ2-3, with D possibly TRBD2 on 7 matching bases. Germline CDR1 reads SGHTA; CDR2 reads FQGNSA. The V end was cut by 6 bases, the J end by 5 bases, with 15 bases between. This CDR3 contains 14 residues. The CDR3: CASSPRGAIDTQYF. DNA for the CDR3: TGTGCCAGCAGTCCTCGGGGGGCGATAGATACGCAGTATTTT.

CDR3 sequence reads: CASSSDRGYYNEQFF. CDR3 nucleotides: TGTGCCAGCAGCTCCGACAGGGGCTATTACAATGAGCAGTTCTTC. The chain links TRBV7-9 to TRBJ2-1, with TRBD1 identical over 8 bases. This CDR3 spans 15 amino acids. V gave up 4 bases and J gave up 4 bases; unmatched junction bases: 6. Germline CDR1 reads SEHNR; CDR2 reads FQNEAQ (reference sequence).

In nucleotides, the CDR3 is TGTGCCAGCAGCTTAGTACAGGGGCCCTACGAGCAGTACTTC. Residues: CASSLVQGPYEQYF. The rearrangement links TRBV7-9 to TRBJ2-7; 7 bases map to TRBD1. This CDR3 has 14 amino acids. Trimming at V came to 1 base and at J to 2 bases, leaving 2 bases not matched to a gene. Germline CDR1 and CDR2: SEHNR and FQNEAQ (reference sequence).

The sample holds one count of this clone. V and J are TRBV9 and TRBJ1-6; D may be TRBD1 (5 bases). Trimming took off 2 bases at V and 6 bases at J, with 12 bases between the two ends. Germline lookup yields CDR1 SGDLS and CDR2 YYNGEE. The CDR3 consists of 15 residues. The CDR3 here is CASSVQGGINSPLHF. The CDR3 nucleotides are TGTGCCAGCAGCGTTCAGGGAGGAATTAATTCACCCCTCCACTTT.

CDR3 region: CASQTGTLQAFGYTF. DNA of the CDR3: TGCGCCAGCCAAACCGGGACACTTCAAGCGTTCGGCTACACCTTC. The chain recombines TRBV10-2 with TRBJ1-2; tentative D call: TRBD1 (6 bases). V gave up 8 bases and J gave up 8 bases, with 24 bases separating them. This CDR3 has 15 residues. Germline V lookup: CDR1 WSHSY, CDR2 SAAADI.

This clone was picked up a small number of times. Other DNA sequences within the sample encode an identical CDR3. This rearrangement joins TRBV3-1 (or the pseudogene TRBV3-2) to TRBJ2-7, with D uncertain. Germline assignment: CDR1 LGHDT and CDR2 YNNKEL (reference sequence). V lost 1 base to trimming and J lost 7 bases, with 5 bases between them. The CDR3 is 11 amino acids. The CDR3 nucleotides read TGTGCCAGCAGCCAAGCTCGGGAGCAGTACTTC. Its protein product is CASSQAREQYF.

This chain joins TRBV7-6 and TRBJ1-1; 9 bases align to TRBD1. V gave up 1 base and J gave up 1 base; unmatched junction bases: 10. There are 18 residues in the CDR3. The germline V gene encodes CDR1 SGHVS and CDR2 FNYEAQ. CDR3 in DNA: TGTGCCAGCAGCTTAGTAGGGGGAACAGGGGGCACGAACACTGAAGCTTTCTTT. It is translated as CASSLVGGTGGTNTEAFF.

This clone was observed once. V usage is TRBV7-3 and J usage is TRBJ2-3; 8 bases agree with TRBD1. Germline CDR1 reads SGHTA; CDR2 reads FQGTGA. Trimming at V came to 1 base and at J to 3 bases, leaving 12 bases not matched to a gene. The CDR3 is made up of 18 amino acids. CDR3 sequence (DNA): TGTGCCAGCAGCTTAAGGGGGCCAGGGGGCCTTGGGACAGATACGCAGTATTTT. Translated: CASSLRGPGGLGTDTQYF.

This rearrangement joins TRBV5-1 to TRBJ2-7, with D possibly being TRBD1 (6 bases). The CDR3 is made up of 15 amino acids. The V gene's germline CDR1 is SGHRS and CDR2 YFSETQ. Between the trimmed V and J ends, which lost 0 bases and 2 bases, there was a span of 12 bases. CDR3 in DNA: TGCGCCAGCAGCTTGGAATGGGGGCTGACCTACGAGCAGTACTTC. Residues: CASSLEWGLTYEQYF.

The CDR3, as DNA: TGCGCCAGCAGCTTGGATCCGGTCTCTGGAAACACCATATATTTT. Translated: CASSLDPVSGNTIYF. The rearrangement links TRBV5-1 to TRBJ1-3; the D is unclear. There are 15 residues in the CDR3. CDR1 SGHRS and CDR2 YFSETQ come from the germline V gene. V dropped 0 bases and J dropped 0 bases, with 7 bases sitting between them.

The rearrangement uses TRBV19 and TRBJ1-1, with D unclear. Germline lookup yields CDR1 LNHDA and CDR2 SQIVND (reference sequence). The CDR3 sequence is 13 residues long. Trimming removed 3 bases from V and 2 bases from J, with 7 bases in between. Here the CDR3 reads CASSMAANTEAFF. CDR3 nucleotide sequence: TGTGCCAGTAGTATGGCGGCTAACACTGAAGCTTTCTTT.

The rearrangement links TRBV3-1 (or the pseudogene TRBV3-2) to TRBJ2-1; no clear D gene. The germline gives CDR1 LGHDT, CDR2 YNNKEL (reference sequence). With 3 bases removed from V and 3 bases from J, the gap between germline ends came to 15 bases. The CDR3 length is 16 residues. In DNA form, the CDR3 reads TGTGCCAGCAGCCATCAGAGGCAGCCACGCTACAATGAGCAGTTCTTC. Its protein is CASSHQRQPRYNEQFF.

The chain combines TRBV7-3 with TRBJ2-2, with TRBD1 identical over 7 bases. This CDR3 has 16 residues. The junction had 12 bases not matched to a gene; V was cut back by 5 bases and J by 6 bases. CDR1 and CDR2 (germline): SGHTA, FQGTGA. CDR3 sequence reads: CASSPTGTVFAGELFF. The CDR3 bases are TGTGCCAGCAGCCCAACCGGGACAGTGTTCGCCGGGGAGCTGTTTTTT.

The gene calls are TRBV29-1 and TRBJ2-2; D ambiguous. Germline values: CDR1 SQVTM, CDR2 ANQGSEA. V was clipped by 7 bases and J by 2 bases, with 8 bases between them. CDR3 size: 12 residues. CDR3 amino acids: CSARSNTGELFF. The CDR3 nucleotides read TGCAGCGCCCGGTCTAACACCGGGGAGCTGTTTTTT.

This clone was counted once. V and J are TRBV7-3 and TRBJ2-5, with a weak D call TRBD2 (5 bases). V shed 1 base and J shed 2 bases, with 11 bases lying between them. This CDR3 is 15 amino acids long. Per germline, CDR1 SGHTA and CDR2 FQGTGA. This chain's CDR3 is CASSLIGGPQETQYF. The CDR3, as DNA: TGTGCCAGCAGCTTAATTGGCGGGCCTCAAGAGACCCAGTACTTC.

This clone has only one observation. This sequence joins TRBV7-2 and TRBJ2-1; TRBD1 aligns across 7 bases. Germline-derived CDR1 and CDR2 are SGHTA and FQGNSA. There are 16 residues in the CDR3. Trimming cost V 5 bases and J 6 bases; bases outside gene matches: 13. As DNA, the CDR3 is TGTGCCAGCAGCCGCCGTGAGGGGGCGGCGGGCAATGAGCAGTTCTTC. It codes for CASSRREGAAGNEQFF. The complete variable domain, with remaining parts taken from reference TRBV7-2 and TRBJ2-1, reads GAGVSQSPSNKVTEKGKDVELRCDPISGHTALYWYRQSLGQGLEFLIYFQGNSAPDKSGLPSDRFSAERTGGSVSTLTIQRTQQEDSAVYLCASSRREGAAGNEQFFGPGTRLTVL.

The sample holds a few counts of this clone. This chain connects TRBV6-6 to TRBJ2-5; 14 bases agree with TRBD2. V lost 5 bases, J lost 0 bases, and 8 bases stayed unmatched. The CDR3 loop spans 18 amino acids. Germline V CDR1 and CDR2: MNHNY, SVGAGI (reference sequence). The CDR3 here is CASSPVTSGGAYQETQYF. In nucleotides, the CDR3 is TGTGCCAGCAGTCCCGTGACTAGCGGGGGGGCCTACCAAGAGACCCAGTACTTC.

DNA of the CDR3: TGTGCCAGCAGTTACTCCGGGACAGGAGTCCCAGATACGCAGTATTTT. It is translated as CASSYSGTGVPDTQYF. The gene calls are TRBV6-5 and TRBJ2-3; TRBD1 aligns across 8 bases. The ends lost 0 bases at V and 4 bases at J; junction bases unmatched: 6. The CDR3 totals 16 residues. Germline V gene lookup returns CDR1 MNHEY and CDR2 SVGAGI.

The table lists this clone with a count of one. This chain links TRBV5-4 with TRBJ1-2; D unclear. Germline loops: CDR1 SGHNT, CDR2 YYREEE (reference sequence). This CDR3 is built from 15 residues. The germline V and J ends were trimmed by 1 base and 4 bases, with 14 bases remaining between them. CDR3 region: CASSLTSRGSYGYTF. CDR3 sequence (DNA): TGTGCCAGCAGCTTGACATCCCGAGGTAGCTATGGCTACACCTTC.

This chain uses TRBV13 with TRBJ1-1; D is unclear. CDR3 length: 17 residues. Germline assignment: CDR1 PRHDT and CDR2 FYEKMQ (reference sequence). Trimming pared 6 bases from V and 0 bases from J, leaving 20 bases between. The CDR3 region is CASSPTPPGFVNTEAFF. The CDR3 coding sequence is TGTGCCAGCAGTCCTACCCCGCCGGGGTTTGTGAACACTGAAGCTTTCTTT.

The chain couples TRBV7-6 to TRBJ1-2; 10 bases line up with TRBD1. The CDR3 runs 15 residues. Trimming cost V 4 bases and J 5 bases; bases outside gene matches: 7. The germline CDR1 and CDR2 sequences are SGHVS and FNYEAQ. As DNA, the CDR3 is TGTGCCAGCAGCTCGTGGACAGGGGGGCCGTATGGCTACACCTTC. The encoded protein is CASSSWTGGPYGYTF.